These 16 T cell receptor beta chains share one sample of origin, sequenced in a study of T cell changes during pregnancy in multiple sclerosis. Clones were read by immunoSEQ multiplex PCR, and TCRdb kept only the in-frame ones, dropping some. The data show around 46,000 clones, approximately 92% seen once. Here the sequenced sample was CD8+ T cells from peripheral blood mononuclear cells, taken in the second trimester of pregnancy. The receptor source for this set is a female donor with multiple sclerosis, enrolled in a pregnancy study.

V usage is TRBV18 and J usage is TRBJ1-2; D is possibly TRBD1 (6 bases). Trimming removed 3 bases from V and 4 bases from J, with 9 bases in between. The CDR3 is made up of 13 amino acids. Germline V CDR1 and CDR2: KGHSH, LQKENI. Written as DNA, the CDR3 is TGTGCCAGCTCACCGGGGACAAGCTATGGCTACACCTTC. This codes for CASSPGTSYGYTF. The variable domain in full, completed from reference TRBV18 and TRBJ1-2, reads NAGVMQNPRHLVRRRGQEARLRCSPMKGHSHVYWYRQLPEEGLKFMVYLQKENIIDESGMPKERFSAEFPKEGPSILRIQQVVRGDSAAYFCASSPGTSYGYTFGSGTRLTVV.

This clone came up once. This sequence joins TRBV10-3 and TRBJ1-1; 10 bases fit TRBD1. V lost 0 bases and J lost 1; bases outside the gene matches: 5. The germline V gene encodes CDR1 ENHRY and CDR2 SYGVKD. The CDR3 spans 17 residues. CDR3 nucleotides: TGTGCCATCAGTGAGTCGTGGGACAGGGGTCCGAACACTGAAGCTTTCTTT. Its protein product is CAISESWDRGPNTEAFF.

This clone was recorded at least ten times. The chain has TRBV7-6 and TRBJ1-1, with a weak D call TRBD1 (5 bases). This CDR3 contains 14 residues. V lost 5 bases and J 0 bases, leaving 10 bases between the germline ends. CDR1 SGHVS and CDR2 FNYEAQ come from the germline V gene. The CDR3 reads CASSKGLMNTEAFF. For the CDR3, the DNA is TGTGCCAGCAGCAAGGGACTCATGAACACTGAAGCTTTCTTT.

The chain couples TRBV9 to TRBJ2-2; no reliable D call. The CDR3 consists of 13 residues. V gave up 6 bases and J gave up 6 bases, with 12 bases separating them. Per germline, CDR1 SGDLS and CDR2 YYNGEE. CDR3 sequence reads: CASTYGGAGELFF. The CDR3, as DNA: TGTGCCAGCACTTACGGTGGTGCCGGGGAGCTGTTTTTT.

The V gene is TRBV19, the J gene TRBJ1-2; unclear D gene. Germline V gene sequence: CDR1 LNHDA, CDR2 SQIVND (reference sequence). The CDR3 contains 12 residues. Trimming took off 6 bases at V and 6 bases at J, with 11 bases between the two ends. DNA for the CDR3: TGTGCCAGTAGCACCGGGATGCATGGCTACACCTTC. It is translated as CASSTGMHGYTF.

J is TRBJ1-3 and V is TRBV2, with D maybe TRBD1 (6 bases). The germline V gene has CDR1 SNHLY and CDR2 FYNNEI. The CDR3 is 15 amino acids. V lost 2 bases and J lost 4, with 12 bases in between. The CDR3 sequence is CASSERTQGGNTIYF. DNA of the CDR3: TGTGCCAGCAGTGAAAGGACGCAGGGGGGAAACACCATATATTTT.

DNA of the CDR3: TGTGCCAGCGGACAGGGGTTTGGAGCTAATGAAAAACTGTTTTTT. It specifies CASGQGFGANEKLFF. The chain joins TRBV6-1 to TRBJ1-4; 9 positions match TRBD1. The junction had 7 bases not matched to a gene; V was cut back by 8 bases and J by 3 bases. Germline values: CDR1 MNHNS, CDR2 SASEGT. The CDR3 covers 15 residues.

The rearrangement links TRBV14 to TRBJ2-3, with TRBD2 identical over 12 bases. The J segment lost 3 bases and the V segment lost 4 bases, leaving 2 bases of the junction unmatched. CDR1 is SGHDN, CDR2 FVKESK, per germline. CDR3 size: 15 residues. The CDR3 spells CASSPTSGGTDTQYF. CDR3 DNA sequence: TGTGCCAGCAGCCCGACTAGCGGGGGAACAGATACGCAGTATTTT.

The V gene is TRBV9, the J gene TRBJ2-5, with 8 bases lining up with TRBD1. The length of the CDR3 is 14 residues. The ends lost 2 bases at V and 5 bases at J; junction bases unmatched: 5. Per germline, CDR1 SGDLS and CDR2 YYNGEE. The CDR3 DNA follows: TGTGCCAGCAGCGTTGAGACAGGGGTGGAGACCCAGTACTTC. Amino acid sequence: CASSVETGVETQYF.

The J gene is TRBJ1-6, the V gene TRBV30; D is ambiguous. Germline CDR1 GTSNPN, CDR2 SVGIG (reference sequence). The CDR3 totals 13 residues. The V end lost 2 bases, the J end lost 15 bases, and 17 bases lay between the germline ends. The CDR3 here is CAWSSMGTIDLHF. CDR3 coding DNA: TGTGCCTGGAGTTCGATGGGCACGATCGACCTCCACTTT.

This clone has just one count. The chain carries TRBV19 and TRBJ2-6; a weak D match, TRBD2 (5 bases). This CDR3 is built from 15 residues. CDR1 is LNHDA and CDR2 is SQIVND in the germline V gene (reference sequence). Between the trimmed V and J ends, which lost 7 bases and 3 bases, there was a span of 13 bases. For the CDR3, the DNA is TGTGCCAGTATTGAGTCGGGGTTTGGGGCCAACGTCCTGACTTTC. This sequence encodes CASIESGFGANVLTF.

V usage is TRBV4-1 and J usage is TRBJ1-1, with a weak D call TRBD1 (6 bases). V was cut by 0 bases and J by 2 bases, with 16 bases left in between. The germline V gene has CDR1 MGHRA and CDR2 YSYEKL. This CDR3 has 17 amino acids. CDR3 sequence: CASSQDPIGGPNTEAFF. DNA for the CDR3: TGCGCCAGCAGCCAAGATCCCATAGGGGGACCTAACACTGAAGCTTTCTTT.

The chain employs TRBV15 and TRBJ2-2, with D perhaps matching TRBD1 (6 bases). V dropped 6 bases and J dropped 3 bases, with 14 bases sitting between them. The germline V gene has CDR1 LNHNV and CDR2 YYDKDF (reference sequence). The CDR3 runs 15 residues. CDR3 region: CATSGPQGYTGELFF. In DNA, the CDR3 is TGTGCCACCAGTGGTCCACAGGGATACACCGGGGAGCTGTTTTTT.

The chain is built from TRBV13 and TRBJ2-3, with 10 bases identical to TRBD2. Unmatched junction bases numbered 6, after V lost 0 bases and J lost 0 bases. This CDR3 has 18 amino acids. Germline V gene sequence: CDR1 PRHDT, CDR2 FYEKMQ (reference sequence). The CDR3 spells CASSLGLAGDLSTDTQYF. The CDR3 bases are TGTGCCAGCAGCTTAGGGCTAGCGGGGGACCTTAGCACAGATACGCAGTATTTT.

The rearrangement uses TRBV5-1 and TRBJ2-1; no definite D call. V dropped 2 bases and J dropped 8 bases, with 14 bases sitting between them. CDR1 is SGHRS, CDR2 YFSETQ, per germline. The CDR3 loop spans 14 amino acids. The chain's CDR3 is CASSFSDRRHEQFF. In DNA form, the CDR3 reads TGCGCCAGCAGCTTTTCCGATAGGAGACATGAGCAGTTCTTC.

In DNA form, the CDR3 reads TGTGCCAGCAGCCCCATGAAGGACAACATGGAAAAACTGTTTTTT. Its protein product is CASSPMKDNMEKLFF. The chain carries TRBV4-2 and TRBJ1-4, with D possibly TRBD1 on 5 matching bases. Looked up from germline, CDR1 is LGHNA and CDR2 is YNFKEQ. V lost 4 bases and J 8 bases, leaving 17 bases between the germline ends. The CDR3 runs to 15 residues.